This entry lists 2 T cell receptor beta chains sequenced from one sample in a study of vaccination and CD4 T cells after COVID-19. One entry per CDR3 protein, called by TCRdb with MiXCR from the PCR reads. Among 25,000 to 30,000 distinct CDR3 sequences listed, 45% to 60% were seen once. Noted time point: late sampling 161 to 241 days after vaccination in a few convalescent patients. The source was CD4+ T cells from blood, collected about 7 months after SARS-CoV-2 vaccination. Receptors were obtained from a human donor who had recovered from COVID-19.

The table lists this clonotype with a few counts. The CDR3 bases are TGTGCCAGCAGCTTGAGGGGGCTTGGGGCCAACGTCCTGACTTTC. As protein: CASSLRGLGANVLTF. This rearrangement joins TRBV7-2 to TRBJ2-6; TRBD1 agrees at 7 bases. The CDR3 is 15 amino acids. Germline loops: CDR1 SGHTA, CDR2 FQGNSA. The junction had 2 bases not matched to a gene; V was cut back by 3 bases and J by 3 bases.

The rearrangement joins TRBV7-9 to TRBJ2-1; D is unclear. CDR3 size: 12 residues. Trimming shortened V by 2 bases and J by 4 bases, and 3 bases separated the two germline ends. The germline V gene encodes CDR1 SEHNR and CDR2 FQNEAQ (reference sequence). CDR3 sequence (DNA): TGTGCCAGCAGCTTAACATACAATGAGCAGTTCTTC. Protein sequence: CASSLTYNEQFF.